This T cell receptor (beta chain) is drawn from a study of STAT5B mutations in CD4+ large granular lymphocyte leukemia. Data came from immunoSEQ multiplex PCR; TCRdb stores just in-frame clones and leaves some out. This table has around 25,000 clones, about two thirds appearing once. CDR3 length: 17 residues. CDR1 and CDR2 (germline): KGHSH, LQKENI. V shed 1 base and J shed 5 bases, with 20 bases lying between them. The receptor was isolated from a human donor in good health. This chain links TRBV18 with TRBJ2-5; D tentatively reads TRBD1 or TRBD2 (5 bases each). Sequenced sample: CD4+ T cells from blood buffy coats. For the CDR3, the DNA is TGTGCCAGCTCACCACTGGTCCCGGGACCCAAGGGGGAGACCCAGTACTTC. Translation gives CASSPLVPGPKGETQYF.